These 18 T cell receptor beta chains came from one sample sequenced in a study of CD8 T cells in ankylosing spondylitis (dated by TCRdb to about 2017). Library construction relied on 5' RACE. The instrument given in TCRdb is Illumina HiSeq 2500. The public reads were quality trimmed at Q25 with fastp and then assembled into clones with MiXCR by TCRdb, keeping productive beta chains. Duplicate CDR3 protein sequences are folded into a single record with the most common DNA and genes. A total of about 130,000 distinct CDR3 sequences appear in this sample, approximately 10% of them only once. The top ten clonotypes cover more than 3% of the sample. The specimen was blood, either unsorted or a sorted T cell fraction (not recorded which). The receptors were sampled from a male donor with ankylosing spondylitis or in good health (not recorded which).

This clonotype was counted a few times. The genes are TRBV29-1 and TRBJ2-1, with a possible D match to TRBD2 (5 bases). The V and J ends lost 4 bases and 2 bases respectively, with 18 bases between them. The CDR3 is 16 residues long. Germline CDR1 and CDR2: SQVTM and ANQGSEA. Written as DNA, the CDR3 is TGCAGCGTTGGCACGATGGGGAGTTGGACCTACAATGAGCAGTTCTTC. Its protein product is CSVGTMGSWTYNEQFF.

This clonotype has more than one count but fewer than ten. The chain has TRBV6-5 and TRBJ1-5; TRBD1 might be the D (5 bases). Per the germline V gene, CDR1 is MNHEY and CDR2 is SVGAGI. The V end lost 7 bases, the J end lost 5 bases, and 18 bases lay between the germline ends. This CDR3 is built from 15 residues. Here the CDR3 DNA reads TGTGCCAGCACTTGGGAGGGTCAGGGAGATCAGCCCCAGCATTTT. It specifies CASTWEGQGDQPQHF.

This clonotype was seen at least ten times. The V and J genes are TRBV20-1 and TRBJ2-1; TRBD2 agrees at 8 bases. V lost 3 bases, J lost 3 bases, and 4 bases stayed unmatched. The CDR3 has 14 amino acids. Germline values: CDR1 DFQATT, CDR2 SNEGSKA (reference sequence). The CDR3 loop reads CSARPGLDYNEQFF. CDR3 sequence (DNA): TGCAGTGCTAGGCCGGGACTAGACTACAATGAGCAGTTCTTC.

Many counts were recorded for this clonotype. V and J are TRBV15 and TRBJ1-3, with D maybe TRBD1 (6 bases). Germline assignment: CDR1 LNHNV and CDR2 YYDKDF (reference sequence). V was clipped by 1 base and J by 0 bases, with 13 bases between them. The CDR3 runs 17 residues. CDR3 sequence: CATSRAQGINSGNTIYF. The CDR3 nucleotides read TGTGCCACCAGCAGAGCCCAGGGGATAAACTCTGGAAACACCATATATTTT.

There are a few counts of this clonotype. The rearrangement joins TRBV20-1 to TRBJ2-7, with 9 bases fitting TRBD1. With 0 bases clipped from V and 6 bases from J, the junction kept 6 bases outside the gene matches. Looked up from germline, CDR1 is DFQATT and CDR2 is SNEGSKA (reference sequence). The CDR3 length is 14 residues. The CDR3 spells CSARDPGQGREQYF. The CDR3 DNA follows: TGCAGTGCTAGAGACCCGGGACAGGGTCGCGAGCAGTACTTC.

This clonotype was observed at least ten times. The chain joins TRBV20-1 to TRBJ1-5, with D unresolved. The CDR3 totals 14 residues. Germline V gene lookup returns CDR1 DFQATT and CDR2 SNEGSKA (reference sequence). Trimming took off 2 bases at V and 1 base at J, with 9 bases between the two ends. The CDR3 loop is CSARKSGSNQPQHF. Here the CDR3 DNA reads TGCAGTGCTAGAAAAAGCGGGAGCAATCAGCCCCAGCATTTT.

The J gene is TRBJ2-7, the V gene TRBV12-3 or TRBV12-4, with 14 bases lining up with TRBD2. The J segment lost 2 bases and the V segment lost 6 bases, leaving 9 bases of the junction unmatched. The CDR3 runs to 17 residues. This CDR3 reads CASRKTGTSGSPYEQYF. CDR3 DNA sequence: TGTGCCAGCAGAAAAACCGGGACTAGCGGGAGCCCCTACGAGCAGTACTTC.

This chain joins TRBV7-9 and TRBJ2-7, with 7 bases identical to TRBD1. Germline loops: CDR1 SEHNR, CDR2 FQNEAQ (reference sequence). The CDR3 covers 15 residues. With V trimmed by 0 bases and J by 5 bases, 7 bases remained unmatched. The DNA for the CDR3 is TGTGCCAGCAGCTTAGCGTTGACAGGGAGCCACGAGCAGTACTTC. Amino acid sequence: CASSLALTGSHEQYF.

In its sample, this clonotype was seen many times. The chain has TRBV20-1 and TRBJ2-6; no clear D gene. Germline V gene sequence: CDR1 DFQATT, CDR2 SNEGSKA (reference sequence). The CDR3 runs to 17 residues. Trimming removed 6 bases at V and 0 bases at J, with 18 bases between. In nucleotides, the CDR3 is TGCAGTGCCCCCTCCCTAGGGTTAAACTCTGGGGCCAACGTCCTGACTTTC. This translates into CSAPSLGLNSGANVLTF.

The chain uses TRBV20-1 and TRBJ1-6, with D maybe TRBD1 (6 bases). Deletions cut 0 bases from V and 4 bases from J, with 16 bases between. This CDR3 contains 17 residues. CDR1 DFQATT and CDR2 SNEGSKA come from the germline V gene (reference sequence). CDR3: CSARDRLRGIYNSPLHF. DNA of the CDR3: TGCAGTGCTAGAGATCGCCTCAGGGGAATATATAATTCACCCCTCCACTTT.

This chain links TRBV6-1 with TRBJ2-7, with D maybe TRBD2 (6 bases). V lost 5 bases to trimming and J lost 2 bases, with 19 bases between them. The CDR3 extends over 16 amino acids. Germline V CDR1 and CDR2: MNHNS, SASEGT. The CDR3 DNA sequence: TGTGCCAGCAGTCCCGTGGATGCGGGACCCCCCTACGAGCAGTACTTC. It specifies CASSPVDAGPPYEQYF.

In its sample, this clonotype was seen many times. V usage is TRBV7-8 and J usage is TRBJ2-5; 14 bases agree with TRBD2. Losses at the gene ends were 5 bases for V and 5 bases for J; bases not matched to a gene: 4. CDR1 and CDR2 (germline): SGHVS, FQNEAQ. The CDR3 covers 15 residues. CDR3: CASSLGLAGVETQYF. In nucleotides, the CDR3 is TGTGCCAGCAGCCTGGGACTAGCGGGAGTTGAGACCCAGTACTTC.

This clonotype was observed many times. The chain joins TRBV7-9 to TRBJ1-2; TRBD1 might be the D (6 bases). The CDR3 extends over 12 amino acids. Germline V lookup: CDR1 SEHNR, CDR2 FQNEAQ (reference sequence). Trimming took off 5 bases at V and 6 bases at J, with 10 bases between the two ends. The CDR3 reads CASSQDSNGYTF. The CDR3 DNA reads TGTGCCAGCAGCCAGGACAGCAATGGCTACACCTTC.

Ten or more counts support this clonotype. The chain links TRBV5-1 to TRBJ2-1; possibly TRBD1 or TRBD2 for D (5 bases each). Germline assignment: CDR1 SGHRS and CDR2 YFSETQ. The CDR3 length is 14 residues. V gave up 1 base and J gave up 7 bases, with 12 bases separating them. The CDR3 DNA reads as TGCGCCAGCAGCTTGTGGGGGAGAGAAAATGAGCAGTTCTTC. The encoded protein is CASSLWGRENEQFF.

This clonotype was seen at least ten times. V and J are TRBV7-2 and TRBJ2-1, with D possibly being TRBD1 (6 bases). Germline V CDR1 and CDR2: SGHTA, FQGNSA. The CDR3 spans 13 residues. With 6 bases removed from V and 5 bases from J, the gap between germline ends came to 11 bases. The CDR3 DNA sequence: TGTGCCAGCAGTTCCAGGGGTGACAATGAGCAGTTCTTC. Protein product: CASSSRGDNEQFF.

A few counts support this clonotype. The J gene is TRBJ2-1, the V gene TRBV7-2; weak D call: TRBD1 (6 bases). The CDR3 extends over 16 amino acids. Trimming took off 3 bases at V and 5 bases at J, with 17 bases between the two ends. Germline loops: CDR1 SGHTA, CDR2 FQGNSA. The DNA for the CDR3 is TGTGCCAGCAGCTTCCCAGGGGCCCTCGCACACAATGAGCAGTTCTTC. Its protein product is CASSFPGALAHNEQFF.

This clonotype was seen at least ten times. The chain uses TRBV20-1 and TRBJ2-3; possible D gene TRBD2, 6 bases. The CDR3 loop spans 13 amino acids. Trimming left V 4 bases short and J 2 bases short, with 10 bases between. Germline assignment: CDR1 DFQATT and CDR2 SNEGSKA (reference sequence). The CDR3 region is CSAISSATDTQYF. The CDR3 bases are TGCAGTGCTATTTCTAGCGCCACAGATACGCAGTATTTT.

This clonotype was counted ten times or more. V and J are TRBV20-1 and TRBJ2-1, with D possibly called TRBD1 or TRBD2 (6 bases each). This CDR3 is 15 amino acids long. From germline, CDR1 is DFQATT and CDR2 SNEGSKA (reference sequence). V gave up 3 bases and J gave up 4 bases, with 16 bases separating them. This CDR3 is CSASLGGLRYNEQFF. CDR3 DNA sequence: TGCAGTGCTAGTTTAGGGGGACTGAGGTACAATGAGCAGTTCTTC.